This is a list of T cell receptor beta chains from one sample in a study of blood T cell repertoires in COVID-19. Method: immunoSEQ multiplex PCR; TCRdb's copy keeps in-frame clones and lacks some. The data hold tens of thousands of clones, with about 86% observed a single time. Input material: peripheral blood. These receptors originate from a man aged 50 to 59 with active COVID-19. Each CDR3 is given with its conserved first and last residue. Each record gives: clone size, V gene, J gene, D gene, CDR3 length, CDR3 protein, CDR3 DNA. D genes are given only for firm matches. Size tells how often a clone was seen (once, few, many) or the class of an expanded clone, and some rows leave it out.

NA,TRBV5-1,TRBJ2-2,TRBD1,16,CASSLRDRNSIGELFF,TGCGCCAGCAGCCTCCGGGACAGGAATTCGATCGGGGAGCTGTTTTTT
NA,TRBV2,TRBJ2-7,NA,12,CASRLQSYEQYF,TGTGCCAGCAGGCTCCAGTCCTACGAGCAGTACTTC
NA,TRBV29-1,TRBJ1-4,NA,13,CSVQRATNEKLFF,TGCAGCGTTCAAAGAGCAACTAATGAAAAACTGTTTTTT
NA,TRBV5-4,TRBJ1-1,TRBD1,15,CASSLVGTGGTEAFF,TGTGCCAGCAGCTTGGTGGGGACAGGGGGCACTGAAGCTTTCTTT
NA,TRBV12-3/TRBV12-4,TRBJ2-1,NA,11,CASSKPGEQFF,TGTGCCAGCTCAAAACCCGGTGAGCAGTTCTTC
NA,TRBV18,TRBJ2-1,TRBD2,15,CASSPFGLADNEQFF,TGTGCCAGCTCACCCTTCGGACTAGCGGATAATGAGCAGTTCTTC
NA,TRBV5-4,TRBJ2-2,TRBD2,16,CASSFGGGLYTGELFF,TGTGCCAGCAGCTTTGGCGGGGGGCTCTACACCGGGGAGCTGTTTTTT
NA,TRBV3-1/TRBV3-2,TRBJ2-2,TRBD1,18,CASSQSPPQGANTGELFF,TGTGCCAGCAGCCAAAGTCCGCCCCAGGGGGCGAACACCGGGGAGCTGTTTTTT
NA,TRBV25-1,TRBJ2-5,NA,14,CASSESNQKETQYF,TGTGCCAGCAGTGAATCTAACCAAAAGGAGACCCAGTACTTC
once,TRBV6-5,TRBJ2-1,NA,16,CASSYSLAGANNEQFF,TGTGCCAGCAGTTACTCCCTTGCGGGGGCTAATAATGAGCAGTTCTTC
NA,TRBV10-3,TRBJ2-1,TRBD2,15,CAISESGRNYNEQFF,TGTGCCATCAGTGAGAGCGGGAGGAACTACAATGAGCAGTTCTTC
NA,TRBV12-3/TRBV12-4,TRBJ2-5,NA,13,CASSLNEVETQYF,TGTGCCAGCAGTTTAAACGAGGTCGAGACCCAGTACTTC
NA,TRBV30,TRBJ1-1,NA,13,CAWSSQGIDVAFF,TGTGCCTGGAGTTCGCAGGGGATCGATGTAGCTTTCTTT
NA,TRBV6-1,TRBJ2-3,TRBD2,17,CASSAGTSGVMGDTQYF,TGTGCCAGCAGTGCCGGGACTAGCGGGGTTATGGGAGATACGCAGTATTTT
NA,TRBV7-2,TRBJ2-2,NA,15,CASSSGLLNTGELFF,TGTGCCAGCAGCTCCGGACTCCTTAACACCGGGGAGCTGTTTTTT
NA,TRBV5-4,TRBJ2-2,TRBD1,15,CASSLRQGAPGELFF,TGTGCCAGCAGCTTGCGACAGGGGGCTCCCGGGGAGCTGTTTTTT
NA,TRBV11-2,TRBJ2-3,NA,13,CASSLGGLSVGYF,TGTGCCAGCAGCTTGGGCGGACTTTCAGTCGGGTATTTT
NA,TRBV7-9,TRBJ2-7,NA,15,CASSFRQGGTYEQYF,TGTGCCAGCAGCTTTAGGCAGGGGGGAACCTACGAGCAGTACTTC
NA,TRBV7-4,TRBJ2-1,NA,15,CASSLPLNPYNEQFF,TGTGCCAGCAGCTTACCCCTAAACCCCTACAATGAGCAGTTCTTC
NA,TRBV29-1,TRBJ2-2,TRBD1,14,CSVGGQGVGGELFF,TGCAGCGTGGGTGGACAGGGGGTCGGCGGGGAGCTGTTTTTT
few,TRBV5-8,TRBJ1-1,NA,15,CASSLSPHGNTEAFF,TGTGCCAGCAGCTTGAGCCCCCACGGGAACACTGAAGCTTTCTTT
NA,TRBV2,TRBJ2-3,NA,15,CASSKGLLSIDTQYF,TGTGCCAGCAGTAAGGGACTTCTGAGTATCGATACGCAGTATTTT
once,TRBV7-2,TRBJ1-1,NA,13,CASSLETGTEAFF,TGTGCCAGCAGCTTAGAGACTGGAACTGAAGCTTTCTTT
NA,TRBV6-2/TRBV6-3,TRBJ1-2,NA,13,CASSLYNNYGYTF,TGTGCCAGCAGTTTGTACAATAACTATGGCTACACCTTC
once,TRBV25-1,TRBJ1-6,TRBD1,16,CASSEGQGVRNSPLHF,TGTGCCAGCAGTGAAGGGCAGGGGGTAAGAAATTCACCCCTCCACTTT
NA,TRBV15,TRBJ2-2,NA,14,CATSSGVETGELFF,TGTGCCACCAGCAGCGGGGTAGAAACCGGGGAGCTGTTTTTT
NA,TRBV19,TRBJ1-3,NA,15,CASSIRAVPGNTIYF,TGTGCCAGTAGTATCAGGGCCGTGCCTGGAAACACCATATATTTT
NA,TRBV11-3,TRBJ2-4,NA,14,CASSFSGPKNIQYF,TGTGCCAGCAGCTTCAGCGGCCCCAAAAACATTCAGTACTTC
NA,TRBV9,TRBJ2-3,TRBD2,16,CASSVVGGGRTDTQYF,TGTGCCAGCAGCGTAGTAGGCGGGGGTCGCACAGATACGCAGTATTTT
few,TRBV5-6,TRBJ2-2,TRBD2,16,CASSYTGTRNTGELFF,TGTGCCAGCAGCTATACCGGGACTAGGAACACCGGGGAGCTGTTTTTT
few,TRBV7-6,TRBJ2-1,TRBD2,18,CASSERSGVRVSYNEQFF,TGTGCCAGCAGCGAGCGGAGCGGGGTCAGGGTCTCCTACAATGAGCAGTTCTTC
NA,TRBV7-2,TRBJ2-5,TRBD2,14,CASSPGGRAETQYF,TGTGCCAGCAGCCCCGGGGGGAGGGCAGAGACCCAGTACTTC
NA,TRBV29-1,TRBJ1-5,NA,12,CSVGGFGQPQHF,TGCAGCGTTGGAGGGTTTGGGCAGCCCCAGCATTTT
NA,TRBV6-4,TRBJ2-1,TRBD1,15,CASSNSGTGPNEQFF,TGTGCCAGCAGTAACTCCGGGACAGGCCCTAATGAGCAGTTCTTC
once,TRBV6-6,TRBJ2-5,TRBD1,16,CASSYTRQGGQETQYF,TGTGCCAGCAGTTACACCAGACAGGGCGGCCAAGAGACCCAGTACTTC
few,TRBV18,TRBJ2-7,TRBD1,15,CASSPQTGLQYEQYF,TGTGCCAGCTCACCACAGACAGGGCTGCAGTACGAGCAGTACTTC
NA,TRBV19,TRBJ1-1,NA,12,CASTYRNTEAFF,TGTGCCAGTACGTACAGGAACACTGAAGCTTTCTTT
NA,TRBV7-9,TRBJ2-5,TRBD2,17,CASSDVGLASAQETQYF,TGTGCCAGCAGTGATGTGGGACTAGCGTCGGCTCAAGAGACCCAGTACTTC
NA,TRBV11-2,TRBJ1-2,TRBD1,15,CASSFAAGTGDGYTF,TGTGCCAGCAGCTTTGCCGCCGGGACAGGGGATGGCTACACCTTC
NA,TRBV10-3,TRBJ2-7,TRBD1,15,CAISDRDRSGYEQYF,TGTGCCATCAGTGATAGGGACAGGTCGGGGTACGAGCAGTACTTC
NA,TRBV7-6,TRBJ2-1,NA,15,CASSLETGSYNEQFF,TGTGCCAGCAGCTTAGAAACGGGCTCCTACAATGAGCAGTTCTTC
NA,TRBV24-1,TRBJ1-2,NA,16,CATSDPVEGGGYGYTF,TGTGCCACCAGTGATCCTGTAGAGGGCGGGGGCTATGGCTACACCTTC
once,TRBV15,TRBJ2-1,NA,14,CATSREGYYNEQFF,TGTGCCACCAGCAGAGAGGGCTACTACAATGAGCAGTTCTTC